The present T cell receptor beta chain was sequenced within a study of blood T cell repertoires in COVID-19. Overall study: Sample material is recorded as cDNA or gDNA derived from T cells, B-cell-depleted T cells, or PBMCs.

Per germline, CDR1 MNHEY and CDR2 SMNVEV (reference sequence). V gave up 6 bases and J gave up 5 bases, with 19 bases separating them. This CDR3 is built from 16 residues. The protocol was immunoSEQ multiplex PCR, while the TCRdb copy is restricted to in-frame clones and leaves out a portion. The sample consists of around 280,000 clones, 90% of them appearing once. Participants were placed into cohorts based on the clinical history they reported. Sequenced input: PBMCs or T cells enriched from blood (not recorded which). V usage is TRBV27 and J usage is TRBJ1-4; a possible D gene is TRBD1 (6 bases). This sequence was found in a woman aged 18 to 35 with acute COVID-19. The CDR3 nucleotides read TGTGCCAGCAGCCCCCGGAGGGGGGGCGTGAATGAAAAACTGTTTTTT. Translating gives CASSPRRGGVNEKLFF.